Listed below are T cell receptor beta chains from one sample, sequenced in a study of T-cell memory formation after mild COVID-19. TCRdb reprocessed the 5' RACE reads via MiXCR and lists one record per CDR3 protein. The table has 92,000 or so distinct CDR3 sequences, more than 12% seen once. The sequenced sample consisted of PBMCs or a T cell subset sorted from them (not recorded which). All receptors come from a man between 18 and 35 years old who had mild COVID-19 (a few samples of this study predate the infection). Cell type and time point are not known. Each CDR3 is given with its conserved first and last residue. Each record gives: J gene, V gene, D gene, clone size, CDR3 DNA, CDR3 protein. A D gene is named only where the DNA matches it firmly. The size of a clone is reported for some rows only, either as once, few or many, or as a class for expanded clones.

TRBJ2-3 TRBV4-3 NA NA TGCGCCAGCAGCCAAGGGCAGGGGGGAGATACGCAGTATTTT CASSQGQGGDTQYF
TRBJ2-7 TRBV6-6 NA many TGTGCCAGCAGTTACTCGACTCGCGAGCAGTACTTC CASSYSTREQYF
TRBJ2-2 TRBV24-1 NA medium-sized TGTGCCACCAGTGATGAGAGTAGGACCTCCGGGGAGCTGTTTTTT CATSDESRTSGELFF
TRBJ2-7 TRBV9 NA NA TGTGCCAGCAGCGTAGGCGACGCGGGGGAGCAGTACTTC CASSVGDAGEQYF
TRBJ1-1 TRBV29-1 NA NA TGCAGCGTTGACGGGGGATACACTGAAGCTTTCTTT CSVDGGYTEAFF
TRBJ2-3 TRBV6-5 TRBD2 few TGTGCCAGCAGTCGGCTAGCGGGGCCCACAGATACGCAGTATTTT CASSRLAGPTDTQYF
TRBJ2-1 TRBV29-1 NA NA TGCAGCGTTGAATTACTAGTCTCCTACAATGAGCAGTTCTTC CSVELLVSYNEQFF
TRBJ2-7 TRBV30 NA NA TGTGCCTGGAGGGAGCGGGACACTCGCTACGAGCAGTACTTC CAWRERDTRYEQYF
TRBJ2-2 TRBV2 TRBD2 NA TGTGCCAGCAACGGACCCCTGGGACTAGCGGGGGGCCCGAACACCGGGGAGCTGTTTTTT CASNGPLGLAGGPNTGELFF
TRBJ2-1 TRBV7-8 TRBD2 NA TGTGCCAGCAGCGCACTAGCGGGGGACCACAATGAGCAGTTCTTC CASSALAGDHNEQFF
TRBJ2-3 TRBV20-1 TRBD2 many TGCAGTGCTAGAGAAAGGACTAGCGCGGGAGATACGCAGTATTTT CSARERTSAGDTQYF
TRBJ1-2 TRBV7-9 NA NA TGTGCCAGCAGCTTAGGGTCCAGGGCTAACTATGGCTACACCTTC CASSLGSRANYGYTF
TRBJ2-4 TRBV4-3 NA many TGCGCCAGCAGCCCGAGCAGACATTTAGAGAACATTCAGTACTTC CASSPSRHLENIQYF
TRBJ2-3 TRBV4-1 TRBD2 few TGCGCCAGCAGCCAGGCGGCTAGCGGGGGGGGAGATACGCAGTATTTT CASSQAASGGGDTQYF
TRBJ1-4 TRBV6-5 NA NA TGTGCCGGCTCCGGGACCGAGAATGAAAAACTGTTTTTT CAGSGTENEKLFF
TRBJ2-7 TRBV5-1 TRBD1 NA TGCGCCAGCAGCTTAGGACAGGTGGCCTACGAGCAGTACTTC CASSLGQVAYEQYF
TRBJ1-1 TRBV7-9 NA many TGTGCCAGCAGCTTGGCCCCCGGCGAGAACACTGAAGCTTTCTTT CASSLAPGENTEAFF
TRBJ2-5 TRBV10-3 NA NA TGTGCCATCAGTGATTTGGACTCGGGCGGGGAGACCCAGTACTTC CAISDLDSGGETQYF
TRBJ2-7 TRBV7-6 TRBD1 few TGTGCCAGCAGCTTAGGACAGGGAGCCTACGAGCAGTACTTC CASSLGQGAYEQYF
TRBJ2-1 TRBV4-3 NA many TGCGCCAGCAGCCGGATGAGCGGCAATTACAATGAGCAGTTCTTC CASSRMSGNYNEQFF
TRBJ2-1 TRBV12-3/TRBV12-4 NA many TGTGCCAGCAGCCCAGGGGAGGGGCCATCCTACAATGAGCAGTTCTTC CASSPGEGPSYNEQFF
TRBJ2-3 TRBV12-3/TRBV12-4 NA few TGTGCCAGCAGTTTAGGGAACACAGATACGCAGTATTTT CASSLGNTDTQYF
TRBJ2-1 TRBV6-2/TRBV6-3 NA few TGTGCCAGCTCCTTTAATTTCGATGAGCAGTTCTTC CASSFNFDEQFF
TRBJ1-1 TRBV12-3/TRBV12-4 NA few TGTGCCAGCAGTTTAGTCGGGACGGGAGCTGAAGCTTTCTTT CASSLVGTGAEAFF
TRBJ2-2 TRBV5-1 NA few TGCGCCAGCAGCATACAGGGTCTCACCGGGGAGCTGTTTTTT CASSIQGLTGELFF
TRBJ2-3 TRBV25-1 NA few TGTGCCAGCACCCCGGGCCGGGTGGATACGCAGTATTTT CASTPGRVDTQYF
TRBJ2-5 TRBV6-5 NA many TGTGCCAGCAGCCACACAGCGAAAGAGACCCAGTACTTC CASSHTAKETQYF
TRBJ2-1 TRBV11-2 TRBD2 few TGTGCCAGCAGCCATACTAGCGGGGTGAATGAGCAGTTCTTC CASSHTSGVNEQFF
TRBJ2-7 TRBV5-1 NA NA TGCGCCAGCAGCCCCCTCGGAGAGCAGTACTTC CASSPLGEQYF
TRBJ2-3 TRBV9 NA NA TGTGCCAGCAGCGTAGACAACGGGGAACAAGATACGCAGTATTTT CASSVDNGEQDTQYF
TRBJ2-5 TRBV11-2 NA few TGTGCCAGCGTCGGGACTGCAGAAGAGGAGACCCAGTACTTC CASVGTAEEETQYF
TRBJ2-5 TRBV11-2 NA NA TGTGCCAGCAGGGACTACTACCAAGAGACCCAGTACTTC CASRDYYQETQYF
TRBJ1-1 TRBV29-1 NA few TGCAGCGTTGGGGTGAACACTGAAGCTTTCTTT CSVGVNTEAFF
TRBJ1-5 TRBV29-1 NA NA TGCAGCGTGGGACCGGGGTCAAATCAGCCCCAGCATTTT CSVGPGSNQPQHF
TRBJ2-1 TRBV30 NA few TGTGCCTGGGGGATCGGGACTAATGAGCAGTTCTTC CAWGIGTNEQFF
TRBJ2-3 TRBV4-1 NA many TGCGCCAGCAGCCAAGAGACGGAACCTAGCACAGATACGCAGTATTTT CASSQETEPSTDTQYF
TRBJ1-2 TRBV7-9 NA NA TGTGCCAGCAGCCTTCCGGACGGGGACCTTGGCTACACCTTC CASSLPDGDLGYTF
TRBJ2-3 TRBV20-1 NA NA TGCAGTGCCAGACAAAGAGGGACAGATACGCAGTATTTT CSARQRGTDTQYF
TRBJ1-1 TRBV4-1 TRBD1 few TGCGCCAGCAGCCAAGAACCGGGACAGGCCAACACTGAAGCTTTCTTT CASSQEPGQANTEAFF
TRBJ1-1 TRBV4-1 NA many TGTGCCAGCAGCTTGGGTAACACTGAAGCTTTCTTT CASSLGNTEAFF
TRBJ2-1 TRBV3-1 TRBD2 few TGTGCCAGCAGCCGTAGCGGGGGGGCAAGGAATGAGCAGTTCTTC CASSRSGGARNEQFF
TRBJ2-3 TRBV7-3 TRBD2 few TGTGCCAGCAGTTCCGGGGGGGTGGGAGATACGCAGTATTTT CASSSGGVGDTQYF
TRBJ2-1 TRBV12-3/TRBV12-4 TRBD1 many TGTGCCAGCAGTTCCCGGGACAGGGCCACCTACAATGAGCAGTTCTTC CASSSRDRATYNEQFF
TRBJ2-7 TRBV6-5 NA NA TGTGCCAGCAGTTACTCGACGGGGATTCTCTACGAGCAGTACTTC CASSYSTGILYEQYF
TRBJ2-7 TRBV4-3 TRBD1 NA TGCGCCAGCAGCCTCGACAGGGGACCCTACGAGCAGTACTTC CASSLDRGPYEQYF
TRBJ1-1 TRBV2 NA many TGTGCCAGCAGTGAACCGGCCCCAGAAGCTTTCTTT CASSEPAPEAFF
TRBJ2-2 TRBV7-9 TRBD2 NA TGTGCAAGCGGGGAGAAGCACACCGGGGAGCTGTTTTTT CASGEKHTGELFF
TRBJ2-4 TRBV6-6 NA many TGTGCCAGCAGTTATGGCATTTTAAACATTCAGTACTTC CASSYGILNIQYF
TRBJ1-2 TRBV29-1 NA once TGCAGCGTTGAATATGGCTACACCTTC CSVEYGYTF
TRBJ2-3 TRBV12-3/TRBV12-4 NA few TGTGCCAGCAGTTTATTACAGAGCCGCACAGATACGCAGTATTTT CASSLLQSRTDTQYF
TRBJ2-7 TRBV5-1 TRBD1 NA TGCGCCAGCAGCGGAGGGGACAGGCCCTACGAGCAGTACTTC CASSGGDRPYEQYF
TRBJ2-2 TRBV27 NA NA TGTGCCAGCAGTCTCTCAGGGGCGGGCGGGGAGCTGTTTTTT CASSLSGAGGELFF
TRBJ1-1 TRBV19 NA NA TGTGCCAGTAGTATAGTTCGCCAGCCCACCACTGAAGCTTTCTTT CASSIVRQPTTEAFF
TRBJ2-1 TRBV7-9 TRBD2 few TGTGCCAGCAGCGGCAGACTAGCGGGGGGCCACAATGAGCAGTTCTTC CASSGRLAGGHNEQFF
TRBJ2-3 TRBV20-1 TRBD1 NA TGCAGTGCTACGCGGACAGGGGTCACAGATACGCAGTATTTT CSATRTGVTDTQYF